The entry below gives a single T cell receptor (beta chain) sequence along with its context. The antigen remains undetermined. TCR beta CDR3 regions were amplified from RNA. A first-round RT-PCR of the TCR CDR3 used the HTBI primer set. TCRdb analysed the multiplex PCR reads with MiXCR anew, one entry per CDR3 protein. In the table there are about half a million distinct CDR3 sequences, around 20% of which are singletons. Newly diagnosed hyperthyroidism patients aged 18 to 65 years had disease lasting under 2 months. This specimen comes from a study of T cells in Graves' hyperthyroidism and ophthalmopathy. Study observations and caveats: Ophthalmopathy was predicted by the model a median of approximately 6.6 months ahead of onset.

Germline-derived CDR1 and CDR2 are SGHKS and YYEKEE (reference sequence). V lost 1 base to trimming and J lost 7 bases, with 12 bases between them. The length of the CDR3 is 14 residues. This receptor was obtained from a man aged 18 to 35 with Graves' hyperthyroidism. The sample was blood. The J gene is TRBJ1-5, the V gene TRBV5-5; D is perhaps TRBD1 (5 bases). In nucleotides, the CDR3 is TGTGCCAGCAGCTTGTTTCAGGGTGAGCAGCCCCAGCATTTT. As protein: CASSLFQGEQPQHF.